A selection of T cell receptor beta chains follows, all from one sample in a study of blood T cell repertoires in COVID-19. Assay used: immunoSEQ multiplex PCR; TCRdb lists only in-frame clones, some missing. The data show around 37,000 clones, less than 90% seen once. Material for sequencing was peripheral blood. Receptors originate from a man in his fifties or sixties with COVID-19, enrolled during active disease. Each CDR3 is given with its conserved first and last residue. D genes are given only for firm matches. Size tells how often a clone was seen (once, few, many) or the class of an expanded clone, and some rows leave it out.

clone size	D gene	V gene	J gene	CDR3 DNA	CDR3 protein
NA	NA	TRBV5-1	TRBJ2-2	TGCGCCAGCAGCTTGGCCCTAACGAACACCGGGGAGCTGTTTTTT	CASSLALTNTGELFF
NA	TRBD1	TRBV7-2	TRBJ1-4	TGTGCCAGCAGCACGACAGGGTCTAATGAAAAACTGTTTTTT	CASSTTGSNEKLFF
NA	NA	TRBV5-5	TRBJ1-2	TGTGCCAGCAGCTTGGCCGGGGGATCGGACTATGGCTACACCTTC	CASSLAGGSDYGYTF
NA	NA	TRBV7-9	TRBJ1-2	TGTGCCAGCAGCTTAGAGGGCCCGGGGGGCAATGGCTACACCTTC	CASSLEGPGGNGYTF
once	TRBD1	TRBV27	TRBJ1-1	TGTGCCAGCAGTTTAACAGGGGCGCGAGCCATGAACACTGAAGCTTTCTTT	CASSLTGARAMNTEAFF
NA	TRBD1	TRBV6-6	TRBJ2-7	TGTGCCAGCAGTAAGGACAGGGGATCCTACGAGCAGTACTTC	CASSKDRGSYEQYF
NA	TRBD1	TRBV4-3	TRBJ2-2	TGCGCCAGCAGCCAAGATGTAGGGGGCGCAAGCCGGTCCGGGGAGCTGTTTTTT	CASSQDVGGASRSGELFF
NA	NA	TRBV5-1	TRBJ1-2	TGCGCCAGCAGCTTGGTCGGGGAGGGTGGCTACACCTTC	CASSLVGEGGYTF
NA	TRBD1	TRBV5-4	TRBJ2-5	TGTGCCAGCAGCCCGGTACCCGACAGGGATCGGGAGACCCAGTACTTC	CASSPVPDRDRETQYF
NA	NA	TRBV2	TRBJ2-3	TGTGCCAGCACCTTGGGTGGACACACAGATACGCAGTATTTT	CASTLGGHTDTQYF
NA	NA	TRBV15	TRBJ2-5	TGTGCCACCAGCTCGTCAGGGGTCATTCATCAAGAGACCCAGTACTTC	CATSSSGVIHQETQYF
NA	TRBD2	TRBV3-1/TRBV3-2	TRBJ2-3	TGTGCCAGCAGCCAATTTGGGGAGGGAACAGATACGCAGTATTTT	CASSQFGEGTDTQYF
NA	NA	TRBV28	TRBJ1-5	TGTGCCAGCAGCGTTAGCAATCAGCCCCAGCATTTT	CASSVSNQPQHF